A selection of T cell receptor beta chains follows, all from one sample in a study of T cell changes during pregnancy in multiple sclerosis. Sequenced by immunoSEQ multiplex PCR; TCRdb stores in-frame clones only, minus some. Among about 120,000 clones listed, around 93% were seen once. Sequenced here: peripheral blood, sampled before pregnancy. The receptors derive from a female donor with multiple sclerosis, enrolled in a pregnancy study. Each CDR3 is given with its conserved first and last residue. D genes are given only for firm matches. For some rows the clone size is stated as once, few or many, or as a class when expanded; others skip it.

d_call j_call v_call clone_size cdr3_aa cdr3_nt
TRBD1 TRBJ2-7 TRBV6-1 . CASSEVQGAQGYEQYF TGTGCCAGCAGTGAGGTACAGGGGGCGCAAGGCTACGAGCAGTACTTC
. TRBJ1-1 TRBV27 . CASSLVRGSTEAFF TGTGCCAGCAGTTTGGTGAGGGGGAGCACTGAAGCTTTCTTT
TRBD1 TRBJ2-7 TRBV18 once CASSPGTATYEQYF TGTGCCAGCTCACCCGGGACAGCGACTTACGAGCAGTACTTC
. TRBJ1-5 TRBV6-1 . CASTSGAPNQPQHF TGTGCCAGCACTTCAGGGGCCCCCAATCAGCCCCAGCATTTT
. TRBJ2-3 TRBV5-1 . CASSLEVQWRDTQYF TGCGCCAGCAGCTTGGAGGTCCAATGGCGGGATACGCAGTATTTT
. TRBJ2-7 TRBV9 . CASSASPGSSYEQYF TGTGCCAGCAGCGCCTCCCCGGGGTCCTCCTACGAGCAGTACTTC
. TRBJ2-5 TRBV6-1 . CASSPLGGVQETQYF TGTGCCAGCAGCCCACTGGGCGGGGTTCAAGAGACCCAGTACTTC
. TRBJ1-1 TRBV20-1 . CSVWRVTEAFF TGCAGTGTCTGGAGGGTAACTGAAGCTTTCTTT
TRBD2 TRBJ2-5 TRBV29-1 . CSSHVGGGMAQYF TGCAGCTCTCACGTAGGCGGGGGGATGGCCCAGTACTTC
TRBD1 TRBJ2-2 TRBV6-1 . CATAVDRGRLGELFF TGTGCCACAGCAGTAGACAGGGGGCGTCTCGGGGAGCTGTTTTTT
. TRBJ2-3 TRBV27 . CASSLSGGPTQYF TGTGCCAGCAGTTTATCGGGGGGGCCTACGCAGTATTTT
TRBD1 TRBJ1-1 TRBV14 . CASSLTGQGTEAFF TGTGCCAGCAGCCTAACGGGACAGGGGACTGAAGCTTTCTTT
TRBD1 TRBJ2-7 TRBV6-5 . CASSPPGTVSYEQYF TGTGCCAGCAGCCCCCCCGGGACAGTCTCCTACGAGCAGTACTTC
TRBD2 TRBJ2-7 TRBV6-1 . CASRAGDSSYEQYF TGTGCCAGCAGGGCGGGGGACTCCTCCTACGAGCAGTACTTC
TRBD1 TRBJ1-6 TRBV27 . CASSSGTVLGSPLHF TGTGCCAGCAGTTCCGGGACAGTTCTCGGATCACCCCTCCACTTT
. TRBJ1-2 TRBV28 . CASKRHRVDGYTF TGTGCCAGCAAGAGGCACAGGGTCGATGGCTACACCTTC
TRBD1 TRBJ2-7 TRBV5-4 . CASSVTGISYEQYF TGTGCCAGCAGCGTGACAGGGATCTCCTACGAGCAGTACTTC
. TRBJ2-3 TRBV30 . CAWSVGKGPTDTQYF TGTGCCTGGAGTGTAGGGAAGGGGCCCACAGATACGCAGTATTTT
TRBD1 TRBJ1-1 TRBV2 . CASSAVYRGATEAFF TGTGCCAGCAGTGCCGTTTACAGGGGAGCAACTGAAGCTTTCTTT
TRBD1 TRBJ1-6 TRBV2 few CASSERDRPRSPLHF TGTGCCAGCAGTGAAAGGGACAGGCCACGGTCACCCCTCCACTTT
. TRBJ2-1 TRBV6-5 . CASSPGVPSYNEQFF TGTGCCAGCAGTCCAGGGGTGCCCTCCTACAATGAGCAGTTCTTC
. TRBJ2-5 TRBV5-1 . CASSLDWTVGQETQYF TGCGCCAGCAGCTTGGACTGGACAGTGGGCCAAGAGACCCAGTACTTC
. TRBJ2-1 TRBV10-2 . CASSERDRISYNEQFF TGCGCCAGCAGTGAGCGCGACAGGATCTCCTACAATGAGCAGTTCTTC
TRBD1 TRBJ1-1 TRBV6-6 . CASSPGQPSAFF TGTGCCAGCAGTCCGGGACAGCCGAGCGCTTTCTTT
. TRBJ2-3 TRBV27 . CASSSSGLDTQYF TGTGCCAGCAGTTCGTCGGGACTAGATACGCAGTATTTT
. TRBJ2-1 TRBV7-2 . CASSADSFTAYNEQFF TGTGCCAGCAGCGCGGACTCCTTTACCGCTTACAATGAGCAGTTCTTC
. TRBJ1-1 TRBV2 . CASSEDRRIRF TGTGCCAGCAGTGAAGATAGGAGGATTCGATTT
TRBD2 TRBJ2-5 TRBV30 . CAHTVAGGETQYF TGTGCCCACACGGTAGCGGGGGGGGAGACCCAGTACTTC
TRBD2 TRBJ2-1 TRBV28 . CASTPPGLAGTSSYNEQFF TGTGCCAGCACCCCCCCCGGACTAGCGGGCACCAGCTCCTACAATGAGCAGTTCTTC
TRBD2 TRBJ2-7 TRBV2 . CASGGRTGGAYEQYF TGTGCCAGCGGGGGACGGACGGGGGGGGCCTACGAGCAGTACTTC
. TRBJ1-1 TRBV19 . CASSDPGTPNTEAFF TGTGCCAGTAGTGACCCCGGGACACCGAACACTGAAGCTTTCTTT
TRBD1 TRBJ2-1 TRBV9 . CASSPMDREYNEQFF TGTGCCAGCAGCCCCATGGACAGGGAATACAATGAGCAGTTCTTC
. TRBJ2-7 TRBV2 . CASRGDFSSYEQYF TGTGCCAGCAGGGGGGACTTTAGCTCCTACGAGCAGTACTTC
. TRBJ1-6 TRBV7-2 . CASSLLVRGSPLHF TGTGCCAGCAGCTTATTGGTCAGGGGCTCACCCCTCCACTTT
TRBD1 TRBJ1-6 TRBV7-2 . CASSLRGRGNNSPLHF TGTGCCAGCAGCTTACGGGGCAGGGGGAATAATTCACCCCTCCACTTT
TRBD1 TRBJ1-1 TRBV4-2 . CASSQTGTGVRIEAFF TGTGCCAGCAGCCAAACCGGGACAGGGGTCAGGATTGAAGCTTTCTTT
TRBD2 TRBJ2-3 TRBV6-4 many CASSSGGATDTQYF TGTGCCAGCAGTAGCGGGGGGGCCACAGATACGCAGTATTTT